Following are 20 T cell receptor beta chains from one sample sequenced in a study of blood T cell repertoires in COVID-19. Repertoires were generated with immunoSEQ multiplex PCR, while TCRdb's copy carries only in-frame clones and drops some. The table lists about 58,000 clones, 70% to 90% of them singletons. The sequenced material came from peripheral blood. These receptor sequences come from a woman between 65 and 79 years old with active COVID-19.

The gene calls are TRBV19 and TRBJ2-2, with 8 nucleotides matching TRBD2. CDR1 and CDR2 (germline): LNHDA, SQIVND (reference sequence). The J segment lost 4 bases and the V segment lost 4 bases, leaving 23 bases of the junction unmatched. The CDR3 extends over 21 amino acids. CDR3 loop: CASSSRSGTSRGTWFTGELFF. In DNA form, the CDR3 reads TGTGCCAGTAGTAGCCGCTCCGGGACTAGTAGGGGGACGTGGTTCACCGGGGAGCTGTTTTTT.

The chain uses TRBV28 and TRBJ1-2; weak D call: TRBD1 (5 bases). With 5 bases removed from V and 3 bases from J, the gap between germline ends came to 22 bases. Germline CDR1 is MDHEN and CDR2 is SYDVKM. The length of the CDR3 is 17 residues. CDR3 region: CASSPQFPRGKDYGYTF. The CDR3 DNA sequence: TGTGCCAGCAGTCCGCAATTTCCACGGGGGAAAGACTATGGCTACACCTTC.

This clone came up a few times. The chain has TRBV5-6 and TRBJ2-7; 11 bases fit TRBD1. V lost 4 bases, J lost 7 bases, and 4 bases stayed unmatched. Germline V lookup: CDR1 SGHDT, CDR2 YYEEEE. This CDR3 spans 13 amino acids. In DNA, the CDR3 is TGTGCCAGCAGCCCGGACAGGGGGCTGGAGCAGTACTTC. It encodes CASSPDRGLEQYF.

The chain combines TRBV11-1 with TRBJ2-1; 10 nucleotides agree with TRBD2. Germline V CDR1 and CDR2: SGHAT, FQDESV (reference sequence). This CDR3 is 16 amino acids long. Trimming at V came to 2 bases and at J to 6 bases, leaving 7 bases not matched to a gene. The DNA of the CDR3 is TGTGCCAGCAGCTTAATATCCACTAGCGGGACCAATGAGCAGTTCTTC. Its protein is CASSLISTSGTNEQFF.

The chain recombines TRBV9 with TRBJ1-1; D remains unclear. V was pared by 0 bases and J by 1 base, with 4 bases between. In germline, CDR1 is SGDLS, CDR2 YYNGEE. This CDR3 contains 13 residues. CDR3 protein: CASSVVWNTEAFF. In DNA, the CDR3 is TGTGCCAGCAGCGTAGTCTGGAACACTGAAGCTTTCTTT.

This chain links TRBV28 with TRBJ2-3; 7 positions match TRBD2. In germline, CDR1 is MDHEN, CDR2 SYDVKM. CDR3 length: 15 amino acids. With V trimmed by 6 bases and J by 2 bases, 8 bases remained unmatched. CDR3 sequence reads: CASSPRLAATDTQYF. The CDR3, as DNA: TGTGCCAGCAGCCCCCGGCTAGCGGCCACAGATACGCAGTATTTT.

In nucleotides, the CDR3 is TGCAGCGTTGAACGGGGGTACGAACACGAGCAGTACTTC. Residues: CSVERGYEHEQYF. The chain recombines TRBV29-1 with TRBJ2-7; TRBD2 is a possible D gene (6 bases). V was pared by 2 bases and J by 5 bases, with 13 bases between. CDR1 is SQVTM and CDR2 is ANQGSEA in the germline V gene. This CDR3 region has 13 residues.

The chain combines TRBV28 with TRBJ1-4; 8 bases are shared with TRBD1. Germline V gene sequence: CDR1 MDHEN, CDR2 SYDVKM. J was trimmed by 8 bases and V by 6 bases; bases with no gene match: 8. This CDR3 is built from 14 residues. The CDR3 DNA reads TGTGCCAGCAGGGTCAGGGGGCTCGGGGAAAAACTGTTTTTT. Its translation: CASRVRGLGEKLFF. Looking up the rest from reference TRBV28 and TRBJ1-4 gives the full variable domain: DVKVTQSSRYLVKRTGEKVFLECVQDMDHENMFWYRQDPGLGLRLIYFSYDVKMKEKGDIPEGYSVSREKKERFSLILESASTNQTSMYLCASRVRGLGEKLFFGSGTQLSVL.

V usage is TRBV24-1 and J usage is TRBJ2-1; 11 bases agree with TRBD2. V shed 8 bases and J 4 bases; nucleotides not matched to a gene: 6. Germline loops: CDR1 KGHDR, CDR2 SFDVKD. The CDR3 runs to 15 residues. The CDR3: CATKGTSGKYNEQFF. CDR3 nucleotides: TGTGCCACCAAAGGGACTAGCGGAAAATACAATGAGCAGTTCTTC.

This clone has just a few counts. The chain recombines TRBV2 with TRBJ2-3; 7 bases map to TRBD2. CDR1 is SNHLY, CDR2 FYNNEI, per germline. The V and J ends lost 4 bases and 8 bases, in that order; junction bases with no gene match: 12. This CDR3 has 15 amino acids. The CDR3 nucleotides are TGTGCCAGCAGTGTATTGAGGGAGGGCGAAGGTACGCAGTATTTT. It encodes CASSVLREGEGTQYF. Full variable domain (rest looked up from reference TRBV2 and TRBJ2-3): EPEVTQTPSHQVTQMGQEVILRCVPISNHLYFYWYRQILGQKVEFLVSFYNNEISEKSEIFDDQFSVERPDGSNFTLKIRSTKLEDSAMYFCASSVLREGEGTQYFGPGTRLTVL.

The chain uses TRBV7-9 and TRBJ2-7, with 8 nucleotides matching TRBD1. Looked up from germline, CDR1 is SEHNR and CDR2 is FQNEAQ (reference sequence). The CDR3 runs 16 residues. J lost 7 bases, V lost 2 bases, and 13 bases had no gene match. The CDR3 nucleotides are TGTGCCAGCAGCTTATCGGCGGGACAGGTCTACGTTGAGCAGTACTTC. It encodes CASSLSAGQVYVEQYF.

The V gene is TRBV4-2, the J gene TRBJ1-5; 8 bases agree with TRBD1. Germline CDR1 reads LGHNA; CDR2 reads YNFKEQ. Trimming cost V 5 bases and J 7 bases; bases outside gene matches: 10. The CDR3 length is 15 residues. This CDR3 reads CASSKGQGGRQPQHF. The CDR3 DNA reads TGTGCCAGCAGCAAAGGACAGGGCGGGCGCCAGCCCCAGCATTTT.

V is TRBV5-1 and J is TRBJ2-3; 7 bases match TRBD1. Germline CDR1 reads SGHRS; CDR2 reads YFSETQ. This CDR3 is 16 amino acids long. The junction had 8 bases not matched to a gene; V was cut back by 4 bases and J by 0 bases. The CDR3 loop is CASSSTGAASTDTQYF. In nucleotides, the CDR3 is TGCGCCAGCAGCAGTACAGGGGCTGCGAGCACAGATACGCAGTATTTT.

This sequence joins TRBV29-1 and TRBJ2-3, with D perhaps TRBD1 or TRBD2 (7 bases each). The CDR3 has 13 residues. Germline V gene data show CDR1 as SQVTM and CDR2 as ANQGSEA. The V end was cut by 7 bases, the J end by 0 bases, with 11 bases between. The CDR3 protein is CSGGGQSTDTQYF. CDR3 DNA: TGCAGCGGGGGGGGACAGAGCACAGATACGCAGTATTTT.

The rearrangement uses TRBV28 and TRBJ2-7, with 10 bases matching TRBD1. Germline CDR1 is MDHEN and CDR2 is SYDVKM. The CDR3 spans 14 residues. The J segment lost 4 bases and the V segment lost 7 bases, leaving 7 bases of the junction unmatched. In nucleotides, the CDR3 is TGTGCCAGCATTGAGAGGACAGGGGGATACGAGCAGTACTTC. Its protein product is CASIERTGGYEQYF.

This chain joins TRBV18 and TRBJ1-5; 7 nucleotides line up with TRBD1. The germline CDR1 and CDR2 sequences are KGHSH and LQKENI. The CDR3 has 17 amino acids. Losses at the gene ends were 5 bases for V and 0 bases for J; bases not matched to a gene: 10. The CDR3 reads CASSSGQAGYSNQPQHF. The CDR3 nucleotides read TGTGCCAGCTCAAGCGGACAGGCCGGGTATAGCAATCAGCCCCAGCATTTT.

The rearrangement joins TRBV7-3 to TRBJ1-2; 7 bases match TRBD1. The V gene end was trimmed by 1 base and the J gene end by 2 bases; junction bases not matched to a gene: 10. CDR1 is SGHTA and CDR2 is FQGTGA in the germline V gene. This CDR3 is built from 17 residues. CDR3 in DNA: TGTGCCAGCAGCTTAATTGTGTTGGGGACAGCAAACTATGGCTACACCTTC. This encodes CASSLIVLGTANYGYTF. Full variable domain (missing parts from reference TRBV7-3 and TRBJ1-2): GAGVSQTPSNKVTEKGKYVELRCDPISGHTALYWYRQSLGQGPEFLIYFQGTGAADDSGLPNDRFFAVRPEGSVSTLKIQRTERGDSAVYLCASSLIVLGTANYGYTFGSGTRLTVV.

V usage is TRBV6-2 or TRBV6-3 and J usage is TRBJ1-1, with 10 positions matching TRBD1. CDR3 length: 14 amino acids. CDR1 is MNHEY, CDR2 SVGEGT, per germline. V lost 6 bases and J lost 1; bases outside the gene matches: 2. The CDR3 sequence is CASSWDRGNTEAFF. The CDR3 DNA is TGTGCCAGCAGCTGGGACAGGGGGAACACTGAAGCTTTCTTT.

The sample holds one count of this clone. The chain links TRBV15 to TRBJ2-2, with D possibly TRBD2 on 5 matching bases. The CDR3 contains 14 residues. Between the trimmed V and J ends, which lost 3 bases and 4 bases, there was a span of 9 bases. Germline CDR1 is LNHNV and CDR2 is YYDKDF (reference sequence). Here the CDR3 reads CATSRGAGTGELFF. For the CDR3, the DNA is TGTGCCACCAGCAGGGGTGCGGGCACCGGGGAGCTGTTTTTT.

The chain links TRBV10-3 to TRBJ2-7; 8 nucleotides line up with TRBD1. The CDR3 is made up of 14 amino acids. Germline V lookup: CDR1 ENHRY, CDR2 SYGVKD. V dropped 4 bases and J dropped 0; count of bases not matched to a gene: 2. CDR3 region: CAISGTGSSYEQYF. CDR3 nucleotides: TGTGCCATCAGTGGGACAGGGAGCTCCTACGAGCAGTACTTC.